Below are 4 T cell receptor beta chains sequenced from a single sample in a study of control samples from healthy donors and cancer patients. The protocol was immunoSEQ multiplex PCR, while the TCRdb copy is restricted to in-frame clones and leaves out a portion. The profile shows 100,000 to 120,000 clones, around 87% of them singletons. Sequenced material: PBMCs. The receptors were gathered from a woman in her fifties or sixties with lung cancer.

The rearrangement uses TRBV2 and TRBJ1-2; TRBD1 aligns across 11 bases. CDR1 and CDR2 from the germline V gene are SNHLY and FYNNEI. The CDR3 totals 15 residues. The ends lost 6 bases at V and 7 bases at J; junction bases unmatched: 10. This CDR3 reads CASRGRTGGEGGYTF. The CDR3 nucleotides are TGTGCCAGCAGAGGAAGGACAGGGGGCGAAGGTGGCTACACCTTC.

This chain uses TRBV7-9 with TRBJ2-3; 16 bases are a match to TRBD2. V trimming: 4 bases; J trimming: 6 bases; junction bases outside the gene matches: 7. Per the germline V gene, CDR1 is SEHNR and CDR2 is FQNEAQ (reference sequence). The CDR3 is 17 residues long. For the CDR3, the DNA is TGTGCCAGCAGCTCAGGGACTAGCGGGAGGGCAAGGGATACGCAGTATTTT. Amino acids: CASSSGTSGRARDTQYF.

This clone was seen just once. CDR3 DNA sequence: TGTGCGATCGGGCTAGCCGGGGAGCTGTTTTTT. Translating it yields CAIGLAGELFF. The gene calls are TRBV3-1 (or the pseudogene TRBV3-2) and TRBJ2-2; D is uncertain. Germline loops: CDR1 LGHDT, CDR2 YNNKEL (reference sequence). CDR3 length equals 11 residues.

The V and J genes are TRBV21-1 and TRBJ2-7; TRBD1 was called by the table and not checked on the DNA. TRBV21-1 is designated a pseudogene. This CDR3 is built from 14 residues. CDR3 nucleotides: TGTGCCAGCACTGGGGGACAGGCGAACTACGAGCAGTACTTC. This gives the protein CASTGGQANYEQYF.